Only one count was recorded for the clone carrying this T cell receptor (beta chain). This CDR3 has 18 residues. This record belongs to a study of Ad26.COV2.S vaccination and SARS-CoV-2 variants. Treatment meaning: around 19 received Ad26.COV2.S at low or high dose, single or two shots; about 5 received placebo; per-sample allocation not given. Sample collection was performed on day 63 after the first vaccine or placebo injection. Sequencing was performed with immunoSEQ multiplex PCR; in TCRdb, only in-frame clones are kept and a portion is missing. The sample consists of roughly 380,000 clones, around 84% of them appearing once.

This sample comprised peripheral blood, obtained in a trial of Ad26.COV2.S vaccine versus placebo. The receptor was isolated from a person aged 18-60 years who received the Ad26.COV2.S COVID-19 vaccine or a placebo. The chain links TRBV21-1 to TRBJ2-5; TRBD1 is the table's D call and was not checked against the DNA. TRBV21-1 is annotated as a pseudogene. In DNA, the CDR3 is TGTGCCAGCAGCAAAGGGGGCCTTGGGGCTCCGTACCAAGAGACCCAGTACTTC. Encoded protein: CASSKGGLGAPYQETQYF.